This TCR beta chain is from a study of control samples from healthy donors and cancer patients (dated by TCRdb to the early 2020s). Notes on this clone: Its antigen is currently not known. No clone much larger than this one lies a single base away; base qualities are absent.

The library was generated by the immunoSEQ multiplex PCR assay. In TCRdb, the immuneACCESS table is reduced to in-frame sequences with V and J assigned. These tables do not hold every clone; where another copy was compared, an unresolved V gene accounts for under half, and the others remain unexplained. Present in this sample are 150,000 to 200,000 clones, 70% to 90% of which were seen just once. More than 1.5% of the sample rests with the top ten. V and J lose 0 bases and 2 bases, and a span of 10 bases separates them. Including cysteine and phenylalanine, the CDR3 has 16 amino acids. The DNA shown is the 48-base CDR3, in frame from base 1. The germline V gene yields SGHTA for CDR1 and FQGNSA for CDR2.

The TCR sequence derives from a man between 18 and 35 years old in good health. The chain joins TRBV7-2 to TRBJ2-2; TRBD2 is a weak D gene call, 6 bases matching. Sequenced input: blood. The CDR3 reads CASSLASGLNTGELFF. The DNA reads as follows: TGTGCCAGCAGCTTAGCGTCGGGACTCAACACCGGGGAGCTGTTTTTT.